This TCR beta chain is from a study of T cells in Graves' hyperthyroidism and ophthalmopathy. An absence of ophthalmopathy progression within 18 months meant stable Graves' hyperthyroidism. PBMCs were derived from 9.5 to 10 ml fresh peripheral blood. Of note for this clonotype: Its antigen is unknown.

Study findings and constraints: Ophthalmopathy was separated from stable hyperthyroidism by a 13 V-J model.

Germline V gives CDR1 KGHSH, CDR2 LQKENI. The CDR3 runs 14 residues. The V and J ends lost 2 bases and 4 bases, in that order; junction bases with no gene match: 3. Regions amplified from RNA transcripts were the TCR beta CDR3 regions. HTBI primers were used for first-round RT-PCR of the TCR CDR3. Each CDR3 protein gets one entry after TCRdb re-called the multiplex PCR reads with MiXCR. Of roughly 380,000 distinct CDR3 sequences listed, approximately 20% were seen once; the top ten hold about 3.7%. The chain recombines TRBV18 with TRBJ1-2; TRBD1 matches at 8 bases. The specimen was blood. This sequence originates from a woman between 18 and 29 years old with Graves' hyperthyroidism. CDR3: CASSPDTGGYGYTF. As DNA, the CDR3 is TGTGCCAGCTCACCAGATACAGGGGGCTATGGCTACACCTTC.